What follows is one T cell receptor beta chain and its context. As yet, its antigen is unknown. The data originate from a study of post-analysis software for immune sequencing data. Study-wide findings and caveats: Versus controls, multiple sclerosis patients showed significantly lower diversity (normalized Chao1). In patients, TRBV5-6, TRBV5-1 and TRBV20-1 belonged to five TRBV segments found more frequently than in controls.

Prepared TCR beta cDNA libraries contained unique molecular identifiers. TCRdb processed the PCR reads anew with MiXCR; each CDR3 protein has one entry. The table records hundreds of thousands of distinct CDR3 sequences, roughly 50% of them present only once. Deletions cut 3 bases from V and 4 bases from J, with 9 bases between. Looked up from germline, CDR1 is SNHLY and CDR2 is FYNNEI. This CDR3 has 13 amino acids. Input material: blood. The chain has TRBV2 and TRBJ1-2; D remains unclear. The sequence was obtained from a girl aged 5-17 years with multiple sclerosis. CDR3: CASSDRGSYGYTF. The CDR3 bases are TGTGCCAGCAGTGACCGGGGTTCCTATGGCTACACCTTC.